This TCR beta chain was obtained from a study of vaccination effects on CD4 cells after COVID-19. About this clone: Its target is unknown.

Antigen-specific CD4+ T cells expanded by the ViraFEST assay with viral peptide pools were then sequenced. The culture ran for approximately 11 days before CD4+ T cells were isolated. Participants were vaccinated with two doses of either the BNT162b2 or mRNA-1273 vaccine. Germline V gene data show CDR1 as SQVTM and CDR2 as ANQGSEA. The CDR3 runs to 13 residues. V shed 4 bases and J shed 4 bases, with 11 bases lying between them. Clones were read by immunoSEQ multiplex PCR, and TCRdb kept only the in-frame ones, dropping some. The data hold some 27,000 clones, with more than 60% observed a single time.

The sequence derives from a human donor who received a COVID-19 vaccine. The rearrangement uses TRBV29-1 and TRBJ1-5, with D possibly being TRBD1 (6 bases). The sample was CD4+ T cells from PBMCs cultured with HCoV-NL63 spike peptides, taken after COVID-19 vaccination. CDR3 loop: CSVAGGGNQPQHF. CDR3 DNA sequence: TGCAGCGTTGCGGGAGGGGGAAATCAGCCCCAGCATTTT. Filled out from reference TRBV29-1 and TRBJ1-5, the complete variable domain reads SAVISQKPSRDICQRGTSLTIQCQVDSQVTMMFWYRQQPGQSLTLIATANQGSEATYESGFVIDKFPISRPNLTFSTLTVSNMSPEDSSIYLCSVAGGGNQPQHFGDGTRLSIL.